The 6 T cell receptor beta chains below all came from one sample that was sequenced in a study of T cells after yellow fever vaccination. Each CDR3 protein gets one entry after TCRdb re-called the 5' RACE reads with MiXCR. The data show roughly 300,000 distinct CDR3 sequences, around 6.8% seen once. The input for sequencing was PBMCs, taken roughly 45 days after the first yellow fever vaccination. The receptor set was obtained from a man younger than 30 who received the YFV17D yellow fever vaccine.

There are many counts of this clonotype. The chain links TRBV2 to TRBJ2-7; D uncertain. The CDR3 sequence is 11 residues long. Germline lookup yields CDR1 SNHLY and CDR2 FYNNEI. Trimming stripped 3 bases from V and 6 bases from J, with 6 bases between. The CDR3 bases are TGTGCCAGCAGTGAGGCCAGCGAGCAGTACTTC. As protein: CASSEASEQYF.

This chain links TRBV7-2 with TRBJ1-4, with no clear D. Trimming stripped 1 base from V and 8 bases from J, with 11 bases between. The CDR3 has 14 amino acids. From germline, CDR1 is SGHTA and CDR2 FQGNSA. CDR3 amino acids: CASSLDGSREKLFF. The CDR3 DNA reads as TGTGCCAGCAGCTTAGATGGGTCACGGGAAAAACTGTTTTTT.

Ten or more counts support this clonotype. The CDR3 spells CASSFRRRLNLNSGANVLTF. The CDR3, as DNA: TGTGCCAGCAGTTTTCGGCGTCGGTTGAATTTAAACTCTGGGGCCAACGTCCTGACTTTC. This chain links TRBV12-3 or TRBV12-4 with TRBJ2-6; D unclear. The CDR3 length is 20 residues. Trimming removed 3 bases at V and 0 bases at J, with 21 bases between.

The chain employs TRBV7-9 and TRBJ1-6, with a weak D call TRBD1 (6 bases). CDR3 length: 14 residues. Germline V gives CDR1 SEHNR, CDR2 FQNEAQ (reference sequence). Trimming shortened V by 0 bases and J by 16 bases, and 16 bases separated the two germline ends. The CDR3 DNA sequence: TGTGCCAGCAGCTTAGCCCCCCCGACAGGCCGACTCCACTTT. This translates into CASSLAPPTGRLHF.

This clonotype was observed a handful of times. The rearrangement joins TRBV5-1 to TRBJ2-2; a weak D match, TRBD1 (6 bases). Germline V gene sequence: CDR1 SGHRS, CDR2 YFSETQ. The CDR3 covers 16 residues. V was cut by 1 base and J by 6 bases, with 16 bases left in between. This CDR3 reads CASSLPGQTEPGELFF. DNA for the CDR3: TGCGCCAGCAGCTTGCCGGGACAAACCGAGCCCGGGGAGCTGTTTTTT.

This clonotype was counted many times. The rearrangement links TRBV12-3 or TRBV12-4 to TRBJ2-7; 7 bases agree with TRBD1. Trimming cost V 4 bases and J 1 base; bases outside gene matches: 13. This CDR3 comprises 17 residues. CDR3 sequence: CASSSESGGEVSYEQYV. The CDR3 coding sequence is TGTGCCAGCAGTTCAGAATCAGGGGGTGAAGTGTCCTACGAGCAGTACGTC.